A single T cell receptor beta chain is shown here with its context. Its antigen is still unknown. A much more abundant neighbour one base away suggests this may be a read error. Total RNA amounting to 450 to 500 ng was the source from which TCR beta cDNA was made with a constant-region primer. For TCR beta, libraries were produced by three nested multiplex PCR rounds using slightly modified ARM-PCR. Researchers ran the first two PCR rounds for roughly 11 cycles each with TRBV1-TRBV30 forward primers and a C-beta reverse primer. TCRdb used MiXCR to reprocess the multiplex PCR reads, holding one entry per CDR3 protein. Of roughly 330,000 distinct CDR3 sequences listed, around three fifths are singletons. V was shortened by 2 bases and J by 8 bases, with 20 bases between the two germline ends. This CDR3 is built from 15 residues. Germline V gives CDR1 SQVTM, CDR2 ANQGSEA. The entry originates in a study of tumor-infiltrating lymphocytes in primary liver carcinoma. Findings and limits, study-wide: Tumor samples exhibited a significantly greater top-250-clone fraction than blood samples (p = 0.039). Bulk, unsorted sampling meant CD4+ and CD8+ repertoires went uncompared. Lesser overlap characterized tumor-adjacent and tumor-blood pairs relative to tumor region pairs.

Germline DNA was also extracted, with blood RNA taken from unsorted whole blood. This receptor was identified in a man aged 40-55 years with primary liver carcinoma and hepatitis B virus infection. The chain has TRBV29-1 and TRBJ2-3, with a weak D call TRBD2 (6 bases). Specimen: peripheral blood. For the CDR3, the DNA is TGCAGCGTTGAAAGTCTAGAACTAGCCCAAGGTACGCAGTATTTT. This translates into CSVESLELAQGTQYF.